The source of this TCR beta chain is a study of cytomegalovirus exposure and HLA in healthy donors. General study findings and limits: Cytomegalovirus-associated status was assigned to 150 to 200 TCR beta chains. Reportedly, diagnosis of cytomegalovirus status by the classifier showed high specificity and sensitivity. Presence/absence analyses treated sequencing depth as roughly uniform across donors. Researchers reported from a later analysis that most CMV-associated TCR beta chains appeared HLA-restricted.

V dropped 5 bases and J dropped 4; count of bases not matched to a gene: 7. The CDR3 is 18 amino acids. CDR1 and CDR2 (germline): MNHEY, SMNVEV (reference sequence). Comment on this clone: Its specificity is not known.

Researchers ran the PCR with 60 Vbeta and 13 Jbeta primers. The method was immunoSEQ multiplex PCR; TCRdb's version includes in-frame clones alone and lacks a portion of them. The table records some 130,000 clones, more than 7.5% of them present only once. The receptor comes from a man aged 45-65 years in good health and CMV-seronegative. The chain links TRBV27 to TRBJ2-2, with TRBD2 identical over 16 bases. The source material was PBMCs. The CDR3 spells CASSPGTSGRGSTGELFF. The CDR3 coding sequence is TGTGCCAGCAGTCCCGGGACTAGCGGGAGGGGTAGCACCGGGGAGCTGTTTTTT.